Listed below are T cell receptor beta chains from one sample, sequenced in a study of CXCR3-negative and CXCR3-positive naive CD8 T cells. TCRdb re-analyzed the 5' RACE reads; it lists each CDR3 protein once, without DNA. The sample's table shows roughly 89,000 distinct CDR3 sequences. Sequenced: naive CXCR3- CD8+ T cells from blood. These receptors were taken from a human donor in good health. Some clones in this sample may be carry-over from other donors' samples. The CDR3 runs from the conserved cysteine through the conserved F or W. The order of the fields is V gene, J gene, CDR3 protein.

TRBV29-1,TRBJ1-5,CSYRTGQRGKPQHF
TRBV6-2/TRBV6-3,TRBJ2-2,CASSPPGLETGELFF
TRBV7-9,TRBJ2-1,CASSFRDLPNDQFF
TRBV25-1,TRBJ1-2,CASTSGTGVNYGYTF
TRBV29-1,TRBJ1-3,CSVVVLSTGNTIYF
TRBV7-9,TRBJ2-5,CASSSGTLRETQYF
TRBV4-1,TRBJ1-2,CASSQLTGGDYGYTF
TRBV14,TRBJ1-1,CASSRIMNTEAFF
TRBV20-1,TRBJ1-5,CSAKRQGGGNQPQHF
TRBV5-1,TRBJ2-3,CASSLLGQTLTDTQYF
TRBV20-1,TRBJ2-7,CSARPGTGGTWYEQYF
TRBV28,TRBJ1-5,CASSLRAVAASNQPQHF
TRBV7-9,TRBJ2-6,CASSPEGLLEVSGANVLTF
TRBV29-1,TRBJ1-1,CSVPSGGRDTEAFF
TRBV12-3/TRBV12-4,TRBJ2-3,CASREGSTDTQYF
TRBV27,TRBJ1-1,CASGDESNTEAFF
TRBV12-3/TRBV12-4,TRBJ1-1,CASSFEGGAEAFF
TRBV7-9,TRBJ1-2,CASSFSIRSSPEGYTF
TRBV28,TRBJ2-7,CASSYYQREIPYEQYF
TRBV4-2,TRBJ1-2,CASSQSHGANYGYTF
TRBV28,TRBJ2-2,CASSHARVNTGELFF
TRBV9,TRBJ2-1,CASSPREGDWADDHNEQFF
TRBV10-3,TRBJ2-2,CAIYRTGTRSTGELFF
TRBV5-1,TRBJ1-1,CASSPDSVVYTEAFF
TRBV4-2,TRBJ2-3,CASIQRGSGSEGLSDTQYF
TRBV20-1,TRBJ2-7,CSARDVRSSDGTVYEQYF
TRBV7-9,TRBJ2-7,CASSYRGEDEQYF
TRBV2,TRBJ2-4,CACCRGTENIQYF
TRBV7-8,TRBJ2-7,CASSTGAAYEQYF
TRBV7-3,TRBJ2-2,CASRAGGTGELFF
TRBV6-6,TRBJ1-6,CASRGNVEINSPLHF
TRBV12-3/TRBV12-4,TRBJ1-1,CASSPLRTEAFF
TRBV28,TRBJ1-5,CASSLFRGVDNQPQHF